The text below deals with one T cell receptor beta chain. The data originate from a study of OX40 agonist ivuxolimab in advanced cancers. V lost 1 base to trimming and J lost 5 bases, with 12 bases between them. This CDR3 has 15 amino acids. Germline V gene lookup returns CDR1 SGHTS and CDR2 YDEGEE. The method was immunoSEQ multiplex PCR; TCRdb's version includes in-frame clones alone and lacks a portion of them. This table has tens of thousands of clones, about 93% appearing once. Sequenced material: CD4+ or CD8+ T cells sorted from blood, taken in a trial of the OX40 agonist ivuxolimab. This TCR was sampled from an adult with an advanced solid tumor such as melanoma, head and neck, liver or kidney cancer. V is TRBV5-8 and J is TRBJ2-2; perhaps TRBD1 as D (5 bases). CDR3 coding DNA: TGTGCCAGCAGCTTGAGGGGCCGGAGAACCGGGGAGCTGTTTTTT. This sequence encodes CASSLRGRRTGELFF.